The 8 T cell receptor beta chains below come from one sample, sequenced in a study of T-cell reconstitution after alpha-beta-depleted transplantation in children. The authors prepared the TCRbeta library with unique molecular identifiers. TCRdb redid the calling of the PCR reads with MiXCR, one entry per CDR3 protein. The data contain more than 100,000 distinct CDR3 sequences, roughly 23% of them seen just once; the ten biggest clones take up 8% to 11%. Sample: PBMCs, mostly from graft donor cells, taken 180 days after TCRalphabeta/CD19-depleted stem cell transplant. The source of these receptors is a male patient aged 2 to 10 who had a stem cell transplant for chronic granulomatous disease, so the T cells may come from the graft donor.

In this sample, this clonotype turned up a few times. The V and J genes are TRBV12-3 or TRBV12-4 and TRBJ1-2, with TRBD1 matching 8 bases. This CDR3 has 15 residues. The ends lost 5 bases at V and 5 bases at J; junction bases unmatched: 10. The CDR3, as DNA: TGTGCCAGCAGTCCAAACCCCACAGGGGGGTATGGCTACACCTTC. Protein product: CASSPNPTGGYGYTF.

This clonotype was detected only a few times. The chain recombines TRBV20-1 with TRBJ2-1, with D hard to call. The CDR3 loop spans 13 amino acids. Trimming shortened V by 6 bases and J by 5 bases, and 14 bases separated the two germline ends. CDR1 is DFQATT, CDR2 SNEGSKA, per germline (reference sequence). The CDR3 is CSAERTINNEQFF. The CDR3 DNA is TGCAGTGCCGAACGGACCATTAACAATGAGCAGTTCTTC.

This clonotype has more than one count but fewer than ten. The V and J genes are TRBV29-1 and TRBJ2-7; 7 bases are shared with TRBD1. Looked up from germline, CDR1 is SQVTM and CDR2 is ANQGSEA. The CDR3 is 12 amino acids. The V gene end was trimmed by 5 bases and the J gene end by 1 base; junction bases not matched to a gene: 2. The CDR3 bases are TGCAGCGTTACGGGACAGTCCTACGAGCAGTACTTC. Its translation: CSVTGQSYEQYF.

This clonotype was seen at least ten times. This chain links TRBV12-3 or TRBV12-4 with TRBJ2-3; D not resolved. The CDR3 sequence is 15 residues long. With 7 bases removed from V and 3 bases from J, the gap between germline ends came to 17 bases. CDR3 nucleotide sequence: TGTGCCAGCATCTCCTACGGTCTAGGTACAGATACGCAGTATTTT. It codes for CASISYGLGTDTQYF.

The V gene is TRBV5-1, the J gene TRBJ1-2; D unresolved. The CDR3 is 12 residues long. Trimming removed 0 bases at V and 8 bases at J, with 8 bases between. The germline V gene has CDR1 SGHRS and CDR2 YFSETQ. DNA for the CDR3: TGCGCCAGCAGCTTGGATGGTTGGGGCTACACCTTC. The encoded protein is CASSLDGWGYTF.

This clonotype was seen at least ten times. This sequence joins TRBV7-6 and TRBJ1-1; D is perhaps TRBD1 (6 bases). Trimming removed 5 bases at V and 0 bases at J, with 19 bases between. Per germline, CDR1 SGHVS and CDR2 FNYEAQ. The length of the CDR3 is 17 residues. The CDR3 DNA reads TGTGCCAGCAGCAAAAACCCCGGACAGCCCATGAACACTGAAGCTTTCTTT. Its protein product is CASSKNPGQPMNTEAFF.

The table lists this clonotype with a few counts. This CDR3 reads CASSSGTSVSEQYF. Written as DNA, the CDR3 is TGTGCCAGCAGTTCCGGGACTAGCGTTAGCGAGCAGTACTTC. This rearrangement joins TRBV12-3 or TRBV12-4 to TRBJ2-7; 10 bases match TRBD2. CDR3 length: 14 residues. V gave up 4 bases and J gave up 6 bases; unmatched junction bases: 6.

CDR3 residues: CAISGSEGSYEQFF. The DNA of the CDR3 is TGTGCCATCAGTGGTAGCGAGGGGAGCTATGAGCAGTTCTTC. This chain links TRBV10-3 with TRBJ2-1; D is possibly TRBD1 or TRBD2 (5 bases each). Trimming removed 4 bases from V and 8 bases from J, with 15 bases in between. The CDR3 contains 14 residues. CDR1 is ENHRY and CDR2 is SYGVKD in the germline V gene.